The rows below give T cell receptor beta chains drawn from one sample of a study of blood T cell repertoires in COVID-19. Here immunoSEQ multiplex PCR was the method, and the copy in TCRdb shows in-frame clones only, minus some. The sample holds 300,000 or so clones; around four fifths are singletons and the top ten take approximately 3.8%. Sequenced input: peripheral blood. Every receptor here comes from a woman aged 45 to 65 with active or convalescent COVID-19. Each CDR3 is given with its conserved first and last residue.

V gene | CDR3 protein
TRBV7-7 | CASSSDRGQETQYF
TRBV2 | CASRSAGNLLNACF
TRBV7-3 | CASSLRLAGENGELFF
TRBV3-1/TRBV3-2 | CASSQDLLAGENNEQFF
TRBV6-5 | CASSQPGLNTIYF
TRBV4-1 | CASSPTRGANYGYTF
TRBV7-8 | CASSLAKGRGGLYSNQPQHF
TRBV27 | CASSLSVGHYGYTF
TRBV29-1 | CSVEDHQGGYGYTF
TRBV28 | CASSWVIGSVDTQYF
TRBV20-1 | CSASGGSETDTQYF
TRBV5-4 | CAAGYRSTEAFF
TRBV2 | CASSGEAGETQYF
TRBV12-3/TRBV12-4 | CASSSLREQYF
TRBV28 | CASGGIGGTYNEQFF
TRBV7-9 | CASSLPARDRDSYEQYF
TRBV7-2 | CASSFQGWGTEAFF
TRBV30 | CAWSVTGRPEAFF
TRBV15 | CATSRERLAKNIQYF
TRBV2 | CASSEALWGEPNTGELFF
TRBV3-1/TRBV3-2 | CASSLTYRVGEQYF
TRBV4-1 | CASSRAGIFNEQFF
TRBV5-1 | CASSLDGDTQYF
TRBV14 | CASSQDFRTGGNTGELFF
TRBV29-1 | CSVEVPGGGLTEAFF
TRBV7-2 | CASSLGSGRARDTQYF
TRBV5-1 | CASRLGQSDRTGELFF
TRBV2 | CASSEGRLNYGYTF
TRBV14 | CASSQDWRAGELFF
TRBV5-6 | CASSLYGRGKGNQPQHF
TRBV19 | CASSIDAYNSPLHF
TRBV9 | CASSFGGFSPNEQFF
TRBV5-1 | CASAGTGGFQETQYF
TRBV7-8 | CASSPSRGGLAAYNEQFF
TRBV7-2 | CASSLTVIREQYF
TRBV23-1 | CASSQPPRDKFYNSPLHF
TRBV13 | CASSLSQGDGSYEQYF
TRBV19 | CASSQTDSNQPQHF
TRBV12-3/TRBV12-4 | CASSSTGNTEAFF
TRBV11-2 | CASSTGTGRSYNSPLHF
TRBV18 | CASSPLAGNTGELFF
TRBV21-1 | CASSKGKAPGHTDTQYF
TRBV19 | CASSRVVDSFYEQYF
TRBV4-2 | CASSQVNGRAGNEQFF
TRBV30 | CAWSEKGTGQGSYGYTF
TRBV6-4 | CASSETVAGGYGYTF
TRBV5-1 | CASSSRGLKNQPQHF
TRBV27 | CASSSLSRGADTQYF
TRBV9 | CASSVARITDTQYF
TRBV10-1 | CASSEGRGAGSYNEQFF
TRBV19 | CASSIGPGANVLTF